These 4 T cell receptor beta chains were sequenced from one sample in a study of blood T cell repertoires in COVID-19. Here immunoSEQ multiplex PCR was the method, and the copy in TCRdb shows in-frame clones only, minus some. The sample has about 52,000 clones; 89% are singletons. Sample: peripheral blood. The receptor source for this set is an elderly man with active or convalescent COVID-19.

This rearrangement joins TRBV5-1 to TRBJ2-1, with 7 positions matching TRBD1. V lost 1 base, J lost 6 bases, and 7 bases stayed unmatched. Germline CDR1 SGHRS, CDR2 YFSETQ. The CDR3 is 15 amino acids. The CDR3 coding sequence is TGCGCCAGCAGCTTGTTAGGGGGCGAGGGCAATGAGCAGTTCTTC. Translation: CASSLLGGEGNEQFF.

The J gene is TRBJ2-3, the V gene TRBV7-2; the D gene is possibly TRBD1 (5 bases). Germline V gene data show CDR1 as SGHTA and CDR2 as FQGNSA. The CDR3 runs to 14 residues. With 5 bases removed from V and 5 bases from J, the gap between germline ends came to 14 bases. CDR3 protein: CASSLGQVRDTQYF. The CDR3 nucleotides read TGTGCCAGCAGCCTGGGGCAGGTCAGAGATACGCAGTATTTT.

V is TRBV28 and J is TRBJ2-3, with D possibly being TRBD2 (5 bases). Trimming took 7 bases from V and 2 from J, leaving 7 bases between them. CDR1 is MDHEN and CDR2 is SYDVKM in the germline V gene. CDR3 length equals 12 residues. The CDR3 protein is CASTDSTDTQYF. In DNA form, the CDR3 reads TGTGCCAGCACGGACTCCACAGATACGCAGTATTTT. Full variable domain (outside the CDR3, taken from reference TRBV28 and TRBJ2-3): DVKVTQSSRYLVKRTGEKVFLECVQDMDHENMFWYRQDPGLGLRLIYFSYDVKMKEKGDIPEGYSVSREKKERFSLILESASTNQTSMYLCASTDSTDTQYFGPGTRLTVL.

The chain joins TRBV7-9 to TRBJ1-2, with a possible D match to TRBD1 (6 bases). The CDR3 length is 16 residues. The ends were cut back, 2 bases at V and 5 bases at J, with 18 bases in the middle. Germline V lookup: CDR1 SEHNR, CDR2 FQNEAQ (reference sequence). Here the CDR3 DNA reads TGTGCCAGCAGCTTACAGGACAGCTACACTTTTTATGGCTACACCTTC. Translation gives CASSLQDSYTFYGYTF.